This TCR beta chain came from a study of control samples from healthy donors and cancer patients. The protocol was immunoSEQ multiplex PCR, while the TCRdb copy is restricted to in-frame clones and leaves out a portion. The table includes 110,000 to 150,000 clones, just under 95% detected once. Germline loops: CDR1 SGHTA, CDR2 FQGNSA. This CDR3 has 16 amino acids. Deletions cut 0 bases from V and 1 base from J, with 9 bases between. This clone has just one count. Material for sequencing was PBMCs. V usage is TRBV7-2 and J usage is TRBJ2-2; the D gene is possibly TRBD2 (6 bases). The sequence was obtained from a man aged 55 to 69 with colorectal cancer. The CDR3 loop reads CASSLARLGNTGELFF. Here the CDR3 DNA reads TGTGCCAGCAGCTTAGCCCGACTAGGGAACACCGGGGAGCTGTTTTTT.